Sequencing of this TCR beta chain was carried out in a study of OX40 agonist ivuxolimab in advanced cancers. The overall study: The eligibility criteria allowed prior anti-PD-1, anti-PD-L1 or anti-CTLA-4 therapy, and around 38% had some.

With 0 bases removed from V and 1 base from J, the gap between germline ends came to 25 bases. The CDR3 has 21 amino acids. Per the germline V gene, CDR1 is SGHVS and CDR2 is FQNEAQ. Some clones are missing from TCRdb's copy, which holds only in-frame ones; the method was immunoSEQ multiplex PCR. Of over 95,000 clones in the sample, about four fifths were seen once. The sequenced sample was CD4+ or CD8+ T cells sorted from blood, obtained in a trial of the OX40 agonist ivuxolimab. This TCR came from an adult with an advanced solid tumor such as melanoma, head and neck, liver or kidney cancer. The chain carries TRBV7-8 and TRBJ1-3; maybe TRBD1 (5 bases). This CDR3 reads CASSLANSGTAEYLSGNTIYF. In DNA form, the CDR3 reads TGTGCCAGCAGCTTAGCTAACTCCGGGACGGCCGAGTACTTATCTGGAAACACCATATATTTT.